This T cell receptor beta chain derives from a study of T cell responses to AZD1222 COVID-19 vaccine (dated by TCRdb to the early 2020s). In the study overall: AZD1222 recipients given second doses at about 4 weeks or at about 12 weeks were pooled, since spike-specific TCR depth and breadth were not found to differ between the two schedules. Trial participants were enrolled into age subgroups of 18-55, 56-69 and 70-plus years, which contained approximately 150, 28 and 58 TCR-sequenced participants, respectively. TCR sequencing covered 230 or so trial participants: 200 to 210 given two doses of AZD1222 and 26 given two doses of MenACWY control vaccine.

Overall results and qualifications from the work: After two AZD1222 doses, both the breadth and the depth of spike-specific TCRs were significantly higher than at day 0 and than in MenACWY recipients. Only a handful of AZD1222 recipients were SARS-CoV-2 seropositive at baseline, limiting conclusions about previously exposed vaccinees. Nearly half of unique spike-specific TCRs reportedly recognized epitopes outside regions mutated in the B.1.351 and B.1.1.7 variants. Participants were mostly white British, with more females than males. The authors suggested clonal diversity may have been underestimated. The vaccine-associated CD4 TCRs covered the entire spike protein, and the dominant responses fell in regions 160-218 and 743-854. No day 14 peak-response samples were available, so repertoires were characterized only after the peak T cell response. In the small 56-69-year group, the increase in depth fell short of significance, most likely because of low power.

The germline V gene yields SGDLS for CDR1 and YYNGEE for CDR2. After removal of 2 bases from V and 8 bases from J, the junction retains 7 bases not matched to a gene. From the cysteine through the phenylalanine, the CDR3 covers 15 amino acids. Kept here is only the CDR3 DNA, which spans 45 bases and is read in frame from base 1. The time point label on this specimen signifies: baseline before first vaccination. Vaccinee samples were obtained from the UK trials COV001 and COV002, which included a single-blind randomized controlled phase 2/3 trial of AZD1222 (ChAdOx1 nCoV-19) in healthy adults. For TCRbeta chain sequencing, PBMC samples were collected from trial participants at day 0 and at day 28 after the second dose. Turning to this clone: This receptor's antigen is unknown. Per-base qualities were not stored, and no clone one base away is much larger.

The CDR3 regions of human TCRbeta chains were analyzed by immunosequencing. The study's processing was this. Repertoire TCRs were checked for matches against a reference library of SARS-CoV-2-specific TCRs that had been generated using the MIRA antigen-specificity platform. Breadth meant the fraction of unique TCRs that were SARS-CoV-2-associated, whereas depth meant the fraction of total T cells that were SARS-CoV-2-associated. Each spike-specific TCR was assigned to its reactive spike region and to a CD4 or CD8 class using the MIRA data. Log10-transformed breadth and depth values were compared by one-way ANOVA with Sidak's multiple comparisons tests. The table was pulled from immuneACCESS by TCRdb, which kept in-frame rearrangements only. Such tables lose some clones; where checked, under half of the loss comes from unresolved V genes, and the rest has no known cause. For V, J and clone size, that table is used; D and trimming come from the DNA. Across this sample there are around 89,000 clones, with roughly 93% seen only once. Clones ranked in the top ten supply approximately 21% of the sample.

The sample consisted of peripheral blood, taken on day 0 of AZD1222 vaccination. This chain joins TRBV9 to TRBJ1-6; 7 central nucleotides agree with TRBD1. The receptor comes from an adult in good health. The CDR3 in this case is CASSVRGTADSPLHF. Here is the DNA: TGTGCCAGCAGCGTTAGGGGGACAGCTGATTCACCCCTCCACTTT.